This TCR beta chain stems from a study of T cell repertoires in cytomegalovirus infection (dated by TCRdb to the late 2010s). About the full investigation: Donor HLA type was relevant to the analysis, because carriage of CMV infection together with the matching HLA type was indicated by public TCR beta signatures. Overall study results and their limits: In both this cohort and an independent cohort of some 350 donors, the cumulative frequency of public TCR beta family members distinguished carriers of CMV infection plus the relevant HLA type. The ex vivo response was dominated by HLA-C-restricted CMV-specific TCR beta clonotypes, and the single most frequent clonotype in two of eight donors was supplied by these HLA-C-restricted clonotypes.

CDR1 SGHVS and CDR2 FQNEAQ are derived from the germline V gene. Trimming leaves V shorter by 1 base and J shorter by 5 bases, with the junction holding 4 bases beyond the gene matches. The CDR3 sequence holds 14 residues, the cysteine and phenylalanine included. The DNA shown is the 42-base CDR3, in frame from base 1. The sequencer was an Illumina HiSeq 1500. TCRdb handled the public reads itself, with Q25 trimming in fastp and clone calling in MiXCR, and kept productive beta chains. Rows with a matching CDR3 protein are joined into one entry that keeps the most common DNA and genes. The sample table records 350,000 to 500,000 distinct CDR3 sequences; 30% to 40% of these occur just once. The ten largest make up around 15% of the sample. As regards this clonotype: Its antigen specificity is not known. Base qualities were left out, and no much larger clone turns up one base away.

This sequence uses TRBV7-8 and TRBJ1-2; TRBD1 agrees with 7 junctional bases. The receptor comes from a human donor in good health (CMV status not recorded). Some clones in this sample may be carry-over from other donors' samples. Sequencing was performed on PBMCs. The nucleotide sequence reads TGTGCCAGCAGCTTAGAGTCAGGGGGTTATGGCTACACCTTC. Its product reads: CASSLESGGYGYTF.